Included here is one T cell receptor (beta chain) sequence, with context. This receptor's antigen is unknown. Base qualities are not recorded, but no much larger clone differs from it by a single base. This sample was taken from a study of human T cells and chemical hapten exposure (dated by TCRdb to 2020 to 2022). In the study overall: For sensitization, 2% DPC in acetone was applied to a roughly 2 cm by roughly 2 cm area of upper inner arm skin. Patients additionally received weekly therapeutic DPC doses to the scalp throughout the approximately 25-week study period. Patch testing on the upper back used Finn chambers containing 0.01% DPC, with scoring done after 6 days according to International Contact Dermatitis Research Group standards. Most of the patients in the cohort were female, and the cohort covered alopecia areata with under or over 50% scalp involvement, alopecia totalis and alopecia universalis. Libraries were pooled for sequencing, and variation in per-sample TCR yields was attributed mainly to small differences in library volumes within the pool. The study tracked peripheral blood TCR repertoire changes in vivo during primary and secondary sensitization to the hapten diphenylcyclopropenone (DPC) in alopecia patients. Blood was sampled from patients pre-sensitization (week 0) and at 2, 6 and about 24 weeks after DPC sensitization. Approximately 30 alopecia patients provided blood for TCR sequencing at one to four time points (pre-sensitization, 2, 6 and 24 weeks). The research as a whole found: Repeated subsampling changed both the strength of the expansion versus patch-test correlation and the threshold at which that correlation became significant. DPC sensitization did not change the number of TCRs with a frequency above 1 in 1000, and there was no evidence of changes in global repertoire structure. The number of PT1 expanded TCRs positively correlated with patch test score, significant at thresholds 8, 16 and 32 but not 4. Expanded TCRs formed significantly more large CDR3 similarity clusters than pre-sensitization or healthy control sets, consistent with antigen-driven responses. Alopecia, a presumed autoimmune disease, was present in all patients, so the immune response of the patients might differ from that of healthy individuals.

CDR3 length: 14 amino acids, cysteine to phenylalanine. The read is trimmed to its CDR3 DNA, 42 bases read in frame from base 1. Trimming costs V 5 bases and J 5 bases, and their ends lie 15 bases apart. CDR1 is given as SGHVS and CDR2 as FQNEAQ, both from the germline V gene. Read against the paper, the sample's time point label means: pre-sensitization, week 0. The sample's treatment or condition label, in plain terms: therapeutic diphenylcyclopropenone sensitization with weekly scalp DPC. Blood at each patch-test visit was drawn before the patch test was applied. Patients were eligible if aged 18 to 70, diagnosed with alopecia and judged suitable for DPC therapy, and pregnant patients were excluded. Unfractionated whole blood was collected in Tempus Blood RNA tubes, and total RNA was extracted from that blood. Library preparation used RACE. Sequencing instrument: NextSeq 500. During library preparation, unique molecular identifiers were attached to individual cDNA molecules so that TCRs could be counted in a quantitative, reproducible way. Each blood RNA sample was used to sequence both TCR alpha and TCR beta chains. Per the source publication's procedure: Samples had a median of about 90,000 TCRs, with a range from roughly 23,224 to 750,000. The Decombinator software suite was used to annotate V, J and CDR3 in the TCR reads. Every sample was subsampled to the same number of TCRs (28,000) for the PS versus PT1 abundance plots. TCRs were defined as expanded if absent before sensitization and observed at least eight times at the 2-week time point. TCRdb ran its own pipeline on the public reads, namely fastp trimming at Q25 and MiXCR clone calling, and kept in-frame beta chains. All rows with the same CDR3 protein become a single entry with the most common DNA and genes. Clone size and V and J calls follow TCRdb, not the original study. This sample lists under 110,000 distinct CDR3 sequences; roughly an eighth were detected once. 1.6% of the sample rests with the top ten.

The sample here was whole blood, taken in connection with sensitization to the hapten diphenylcyclopropenone (DPC). The sequence came from a woman in her fifties or sixties with alopecia areata. Some clones in this sample may be carry-over from other donors' samples. In this chain, TRBV7-8 is recombined with TRBJ1-1, and TRBD1 may be the D gene, going by 5 matching bases. The sequence in DNA is TGTGCCAGCAGCCCCCCAGGGAGACGGACTGAAGCTTTCTTT. Translation gives CASSPPGRRTEAFF.